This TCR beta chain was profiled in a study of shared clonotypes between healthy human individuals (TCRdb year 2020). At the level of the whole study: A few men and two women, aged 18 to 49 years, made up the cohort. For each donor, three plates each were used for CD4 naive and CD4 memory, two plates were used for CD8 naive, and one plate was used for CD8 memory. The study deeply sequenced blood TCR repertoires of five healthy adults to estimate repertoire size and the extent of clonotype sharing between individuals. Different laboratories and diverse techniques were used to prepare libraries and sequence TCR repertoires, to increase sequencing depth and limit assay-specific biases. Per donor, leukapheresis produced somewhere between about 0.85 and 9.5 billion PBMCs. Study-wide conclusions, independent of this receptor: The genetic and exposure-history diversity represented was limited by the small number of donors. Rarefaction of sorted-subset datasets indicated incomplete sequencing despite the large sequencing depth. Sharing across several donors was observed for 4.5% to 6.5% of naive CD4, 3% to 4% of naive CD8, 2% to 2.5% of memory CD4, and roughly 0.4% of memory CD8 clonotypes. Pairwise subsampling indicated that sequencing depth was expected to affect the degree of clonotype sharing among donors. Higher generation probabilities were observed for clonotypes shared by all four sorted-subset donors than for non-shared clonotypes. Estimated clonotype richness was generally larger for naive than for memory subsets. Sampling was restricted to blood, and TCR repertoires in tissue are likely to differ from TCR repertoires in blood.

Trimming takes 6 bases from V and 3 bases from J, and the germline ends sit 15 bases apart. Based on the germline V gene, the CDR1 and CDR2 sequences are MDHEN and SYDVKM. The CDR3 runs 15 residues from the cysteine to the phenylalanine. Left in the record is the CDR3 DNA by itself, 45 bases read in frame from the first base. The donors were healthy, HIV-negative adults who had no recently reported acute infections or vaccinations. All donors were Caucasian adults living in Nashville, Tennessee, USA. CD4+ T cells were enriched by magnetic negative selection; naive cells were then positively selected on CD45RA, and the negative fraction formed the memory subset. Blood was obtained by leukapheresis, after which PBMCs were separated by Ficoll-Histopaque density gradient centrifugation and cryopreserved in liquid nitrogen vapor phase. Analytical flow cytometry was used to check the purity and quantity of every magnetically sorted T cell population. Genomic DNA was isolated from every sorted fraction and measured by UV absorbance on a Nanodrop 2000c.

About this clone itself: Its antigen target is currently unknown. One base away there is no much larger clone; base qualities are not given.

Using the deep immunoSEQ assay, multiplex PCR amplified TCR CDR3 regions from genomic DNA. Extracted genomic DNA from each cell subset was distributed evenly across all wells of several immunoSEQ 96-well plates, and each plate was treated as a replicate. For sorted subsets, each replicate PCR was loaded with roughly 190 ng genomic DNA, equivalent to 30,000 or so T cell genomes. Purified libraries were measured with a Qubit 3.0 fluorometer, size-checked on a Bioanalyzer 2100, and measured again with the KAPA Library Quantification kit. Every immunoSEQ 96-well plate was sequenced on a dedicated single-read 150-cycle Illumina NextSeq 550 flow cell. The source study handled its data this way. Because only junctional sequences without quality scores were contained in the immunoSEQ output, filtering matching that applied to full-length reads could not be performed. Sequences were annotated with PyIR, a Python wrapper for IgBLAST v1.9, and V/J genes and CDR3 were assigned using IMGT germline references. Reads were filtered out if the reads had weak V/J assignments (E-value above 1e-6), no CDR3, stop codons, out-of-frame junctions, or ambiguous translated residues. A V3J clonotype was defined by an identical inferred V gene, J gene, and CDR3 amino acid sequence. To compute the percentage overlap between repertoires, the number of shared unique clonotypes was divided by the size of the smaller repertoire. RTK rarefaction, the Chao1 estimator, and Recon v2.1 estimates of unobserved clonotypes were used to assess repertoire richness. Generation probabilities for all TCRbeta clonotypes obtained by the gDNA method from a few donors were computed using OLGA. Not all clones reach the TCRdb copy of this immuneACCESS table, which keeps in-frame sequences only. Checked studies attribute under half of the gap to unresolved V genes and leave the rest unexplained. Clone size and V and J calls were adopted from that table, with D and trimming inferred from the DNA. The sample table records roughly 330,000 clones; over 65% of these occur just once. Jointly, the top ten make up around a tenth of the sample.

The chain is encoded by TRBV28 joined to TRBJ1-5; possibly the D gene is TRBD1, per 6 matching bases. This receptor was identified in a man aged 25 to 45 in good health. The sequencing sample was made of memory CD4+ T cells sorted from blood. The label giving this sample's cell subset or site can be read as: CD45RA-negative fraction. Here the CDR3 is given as CASSSTGHFNQPQHF. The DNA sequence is TGTGCCAGCAGCTCTACGGGACACTTCAATCAGCCCCAGCATTTT.